This TCR beta chain is drawn from a study of yellow fever vaccine responses in identical twins. This CDR3 has 14 amino acids. Germline CDR1 is DFQATT and CDR2 is SNEGSKA (reference sequence). V was cut by 2 bases and J by 2 bases, with 10 bases left in between. TCRdb re-analysed the RT-PCR reads in MiXCR, keeping a single row per CDR3 protein. The table lists under 1,500 distinct CDR3 sequences, roughly 91% of them singletons. The material sequenced was T cells from blood (PBMCs), unsorted or a sorted subset (not recorded which), taken before or after yellow fever vaccination (not recorded which). The source is a female donor who received the yellow fever vaccine. The chain is built from TRBV20-1 and TRBJ1-3; no reliable D call. The CDR3 reads CSARPTAPGNTIYF. CDR3 in DNA: TGCAGTGCTAGACCCACAGCTCCTGGAAACACCATATATTTT.